The sample holds one count of the clone carrying this T cell receptor (beta chain). This sample is part of a study of blood T cell repertoires in COVID-19. Germline assignment: CDR1 KGHSH and CDR2 LQKENI. The CDR3 contains 14 residues. V trimming: 6 bases; J trimming: 6 bases; junction bases outside the gene matches: 9. Sequenced by immunoSEQ multiplex PCR; TCRdb stores in-frame clones only, minus some. The table lists some 670,000 clones, about 90% of them singletons. The origin of this receptor is a woman under 30 with acute or convalescent COVID-19. The chain recombines TRBV18 with TRBJ1-1; 8 bases are a match to TRBD1. Sequenced: peripheral blood. CDR3 in amino acids: CASSYGTGNAEAFF. CDR3 in DNA: TGTGCCAGCTCCTACGGGACAGGTAACGCTGAAGCTTTCTTT. Based on the CDR3 plus reference TRBV18 and TRBJ1-1, the full variable domain is NAGVMQNPRHLVRRRGQEARLRCSPMKGHSHVYWYRQLPEEGLKFMVYLQKENIIDESGMPKERFSAEFPKEGPSILRIQQVVRGDSAAYFCASSYGTGNAEAFFGQGTRLTVV.